The T cell receptor (beta chain) described here comes from a study of cytomegalovirus exposure and HLA in healthy donors. The PCR made use of 60 Vbeta and 13 Jbeta primers. TCRdb's table, derived via immunoSEQ multiplex PCR, lists solely in-frame clones and lacks some. This sample has 120,000 or so clones; about 78% occur once, and the top ten carry 8% to 8.5%. CDR1 LGHNA and CDR2 YNFKEQ come from the germline V gene. J lost 4 bases, V lost 4 bases, and 10 bases had no gene match. This CDR3 region has 18 residues. The gene calls are TRBV4-2 and TRBJ2-7; 16 nucleotides match TRBD2. The receptor comes from a woman in her forties in good health and CMV-seropositive. Sequenced material: PBMCs. The CDR3 nucleotides read TGTGCCAGCAGCCTTACCGGGGGACTAGCGGGGGGGCAGTACGAGCAGTACTTC. Translation: CASSLTGGLAGGQYEQYF.